The sequence of this T cell receptor (beta chain) was determined in a study of shared clonotypes between healthy human individuals. With respect to this clone: Antigen specificity is unknown.

The CDR3 spans 14 residues. Trimming shortened V by 3 bases and J by 1 base, and 9 bases separated the two germline ends. Germline V gives CDR1 SGDLS, CDR2 YYNGEE. Study-wide findings and caveats: Estimated clonotype richness was generally higher in naive than memory subsets.

At deep level, the assay was performed. Using immunoSEQ multiplex PCR, the repertoire was profiled, and TCRdb retains in-frame clones only, with some absent. In the table there are millions of clones, 90% to 95% of which are singletons. Sequencing was done on a sample of naive CD4+ T cells sorted from blood. The subset: CD45RA+ positively selected. V and J are TRBV9 and TRBJ2-3; perhaps TRBD2 as D (7 bases). The sequence derives from a man aged 18-30 years in good health. DNA of the CDR3: TGTGCCAGCAGCGCGGGGGGCCGCACAGATACGCAGTATTTT. Translating gives CASSAGGRTDTQYF.